These T cell receptor beta chains were read from a single sample in a study of regulatory T cells in long-lasting Graves disease. TCRdb recomputed calls from the multiplex PCR reads with MiXCR, one row per CDR3 protein. In the table there are around 400,000 distinct CDR3 sequences, 20% to 25% of which are singletons. The specimen was peripheral blood mononuclear cells (PBMCs), collected when the disease was refractory, from a patient treated with antithyroid drugs. Receptors originate from a woman in her thirties or forties with Graves disease. The CDR3 runs from the conserved cysteine through the conserved F or W. The order of the fields is J gene, clone size, D gene, CDR3 length, V gene, CDR3 protein, CDR3 DNA. D genes are given only for firm matches. Rows may omit the clone size; those that give it use once, few, many or a size class.

j_call: TRBJ2-7
clone_size: .
d_call: TRBD1
cdr3_length: 19
v_call: TRBV27
cdr3_aa: CASSLFAGTGVPYPYEQYF
cdr3_nt: TGTGCCAGCAGCCTTTTCGCCGGGACAGGGGTACCCTACCCCTACGAGCAGTACTTC

j_call: TRBJ1-1
clone_size: many
d_call: .
cdr3_length: 13
v_call: TRBV28
cdr3_aa: CASSTQGPTEAFF
cdr3_nt: TGTGCCAGCAGTACACAGGGACCCACTGAAGCTTTCTTT

j_call: TRBJ2-6
clone_size: .
d_call: TRBD1
cdr3_length: 19
v_call: TRBV7-3
cdr3_aa: CASSPKRTGGGTGANVLTF
cdr3_nt: TGTGCCAGCAGCCCTAAACGGACAGGGGGCGGAACTGGGGCCAACGTCCTGACTTTC

j_call: TRBJ1-1
clone_size: .
d_call: .
cdr3_length: 16
v_call: TRBV29-1
cdr3_aa: CSVEKGAASRNTEAFF
cdr3_nt: TGCAGCGTTGAAAAAGGGGCTGCCTCCCGGAACACTGAAGCTTTCTTT

j_call: TRBJ2-5
clone_size: many
d_call: TRBD2
cdr3_length: 16
v_call: TRBV28
cdr3_aa: CASSQQRLAGKETQYF
cdr3_nt: TGTGCCAGCAGCCAACAGAGACTAGCGGGAAAAGAGACCCAGTACTTC

j_call: TRBJ1-1
clone_size: few
d_call: .
cdr3_length: 11
v_call: TRBV2
cdr3_aa: CASSQILEAFF
cdr3_nt: TGTGCCAGCAGCCAGATTCTTGAAGCTTTCTTT

j_call: TRBJ2-7
clone_size: .
d_call: TRBD2
cdr3_length: 16
v_call: TRBV6-1
cdr3_aa: CASMGLAGGPHYEQYF
cdr3_nt: TGTGCCAGCATGGGACTAGCGGGAGGCCCCCACTACGAGCAGTACTTC

j_call: TRBJ1-1
clone_size: .
d_call: .
cdr3_length: 14
v_call: TRBV9
cdr3_aa: CASSVGQGDTEAFF
cdr3_nt: TGTGCCAGCAGCGTTGGTCAGGGCGACACTGAAGCTTTCTTT

j_call: TRBJ2-7
clone_size: few
d_call: .
cdr3_length: 14
v_call: TRBV9
cdr3_aa: CASSVGVADYEQYF
cdr3_nt: TGTGCCAGCAGCGTAGGGGTAGCCGACTACGAGCAGTACTTC

j_call: TRBJ2-2
clone_size: few
d_call: TRBD2
cdr3_length: 12
v_call: TRBV19
cdr3_aa: CASWGGTGELFF
cdr3_nt: TGTGCCAGTTGGGGGGGCACCGGGGAGCTGTTTTTT

j_call: TRBJ1-5
clone_size: .
d_call: TRBD1
cdr3_length: 16
v_call: TRBV20-1
cdr3_aa: CSAPGDRGRGGQPQHF
cdr3_nt: TGCAGTGCTCCCGGGGACAGGGGGCGGGGAGGCCAGCCCCAGCATTTT

j_call: TRBJ1-1
clone_size: .
d_call: TRBD1
cdr3_length: 13
v_call: TRBV10-3
cdr3_aa: CANSLTGVTEAFF
cdr3_nt: TGTGCCAACTCCTTGACAGGGGTCACTGAAGCTTTCTTT

j_call: TRBJ2-2
clone_size: few
d_call: TRBD2
cdr3_length: 16
v_call: TRBV5-6
cdr3_aa: CASSLDKRGYTGELFF
cdr3_nt: TGTGCCAGCAGCCTGGACAAGCGGGGATACACCGGGGAGCTGTTTTTT

j_call: TRBJ2-2
clone_size: .
d_call: TRBD2
cdr3_length: 16
v_call: TRBV19
cdr3_aa: CASSILAGSDTGELFF
cdr3_nt: TGTGCCAGTAGTATACTAGCGGGATCGGACACCGGGGAGCTGTTTTTT

j_call: TRBJ2-1
clone_size: few
d_call: TRBD2
cdr3_length: 15
v_call: TRBV28
cdr3_aa: CASSLELAGINEQFF
cdr3_nt: TGTGCCAGCAGTTTAGAGCTAGCGGGAATCAATGAGCAGTTCTTC

j_call: TRBJ2-7
clone_size: many
d_call: .
cdr3_length: 15
v_call: TRBV29-1
cdr3_aa: CSVGRLMAAKNEQYF
cdr3_nt: TGCAGCGTTGGCCGTCTTATGGCAGCTAAAAATGAGCAGTACTTC

j_call: TRBJ2-7
clone_size: many
d_call: .
cdr3_length: 16
v_call: TRBV2
cdr3_aa: CASSEWVTASSYEQYF
cdr3_nt: TGTGCCAGCAGTGAATGGGTGACAGCCAGCTCCTACGAGCAGTACTTC

j_call: TRBJ2-3
clone_size: few
d_call: .
cdr3_length: 12
v_call: TRBV20-1
cdr3_aa: CSARGISDTQYF
cdr3_nt: TGCAGTGCCCGCGGGATCTCAGATACGCAGTATTTT

j_call: TRBJ1-1
clone_size: many
d_call: .
cdr3_length: 12
v_call: TRBV2
cdr3_aa: CASSRGSTEAFF
cdr3_nt: TGTGCCAGCTCTAGAGGGAGCACTGAAGCTTTCTTT

j_call: TRBJ1-6
clone_size: many
d_call: .
cdr3_length: 16
v_call: TRBV2
cdr3_aa: CASRHRLGPKNSPLHF
cdr3_nt: TGTGCCAGCCGCCACCGACTGGGGCCCAAGAATTCACCCCTCCACTTT

j_call: TRBJ1-6
clone_size: few
d_call: TRBD1
cdr3_length: 13
v_call: TRBV2
cdr3_aa: CASKRDRESPLHF
cdr3_nt: TGTGCCAGCAAACGGGACAGAGAATCACCCCTCCACTTT

j_call: TRBJ2-2
clone_size: few
d_call: .
cdr3_length: 13
v_call: TRBV6-5
cdr3_aa: CASSYGVTGELFF
cdr3_nt: TGTGCCAGCAGTTACGGGGTAACCGGGGAGCTGTTTTTT

j_call: TRBJ1-5
clone_size: .
d_call: .
cdr3_length: 17
v_call: TRBV20-1
cdr3_aa: CSARDQLGDSRDQPQHF
cdr3_nt: TGCAGTGCTAGAGATCAACTAGGAGACAGCCGCGATCAGCCCCAGCATTTT

j_call: TRBJ2-1
clone_size: .
d_call: TRBD2
cdr3_length: 15
v_call: TRBV20-1
cdr3_aa: CSAPPEGLAVPKQFF
cdr3_nt: TGCAGTGCTCCCCCCGAGGGACTAGCGGTTCCAAAGCAGTTCTTC

j_call: TRBJ1-5
clone_size: .
d_call: TRBD1
cdr3_length: 16
v_call: TRBV5-5
cdr3_aa: CASSGSEGQGNQPQHF
cdr3_nt: TGTGCCAGCAGCGGAAGCGAAGGACAGGGCAATCAGCCCCAGCATTTT

j_call: TRBJ1-2
clone_size: many
d_call: TRBD1
cdr3_length: 12
v_call: TRBV29-1
cdr3_aa: CSVGQGNYGYTF
cdr3_nt: TGCAGCGTTGGACAGGGTAACTATGGCTACACCTTC

j_call: TRBJ2-1
clone_size: .
d_call: .
cdr3_length: 15
v_call: TRBV20-1
cdr3_aa: CSARDLGQISGEQFF
cdr3_nt: TGCAGTGCTAGAGATCTTGGACAGATCTCGGGTGAGCAGTTCTTC